Shown below are 5 T cell receptor beta chains from a single sample sequenced in a study of shared clonotypes between healthy human individuals. The naive CD8 fraction comprised CD45RO-negative cells positively selected for CCR7 and excluded terminally differentiated effector memory CD45RA+ cells. This table comes from immunoSEQ multiplex PCR, and its TCRdb copy is limited to in-frame clones, with some not included. The sample contains about 1.9 million clones, just over 90% of which appear only once. The sequenced material came from naive CD8+ T cells from PBMCs. The receptors derive from a man between 18 and 29 years old in good health. Some clones in this sample may be carry-over from other donors' samples.

The count of this clone is one. The chain recombines TRBV5-1 with TRBJ2-7; 7 bases match TRBD2. The CDR3 loop spans 16 amino acids. CDR1 and CDR2 (germline): SGHRS, YFSETQ. The J segment lost 3 bases and the V segment lost 2 bases, leaving 11 bases of the junction unmatched. This chain's CDR3 is CASSFSSGRQFYEQYF. In DNA form, the CDR3 reads TGCGCCAGCAGCTTCAGTAGCGGGCGGCAGTTCTACGAGCAGTACTTC. The variable domain in full, completed from reference TRBV5-1 and TRBJ2-7, reads KAGVTQTPRYLIKTRGQQVTLSCSPISGHRSVSWYQQTPGQGLQFLFEYFSETQRNKGNFPGRFSGRQFSNSRSEMNVSTLELGDSALYLCASSFSSGRQFYEQYFGPGTRLTVT.

This chain connects TRBV11-2 to TRBJ2-2; D may be TRBD2 (5 bases). V lost 5 bases to trimming and J lost 1 base, with 14 bases between them. Germline CDR1 reads SGHAT; CDR2 reads FQNNGV. The CDR3 covers 16 residues. The CDR3 loop reads CASSSMDGENTGELFF. CDR3 DNA sequence: TGTGCCAGCAGCAGCATGGACGGGGAGAACACCGGGGAGCTGTTTTTT.

The chain recombines TRBV27 with TRBJ1-5; D unresolved. Trimming stripped 7 bases from V and 0 bases from J, with 10 bases between. Germline V gene data show CDR1 as MNHEY and CDR2 as SMNVEV (reference sequence). The CDR3 covers 14 residues. The CDR3 loop is CASTPRGSNQPQHF. DNA for the CDR3: TGTGCCAGCACCCCCCGGGGTAGCAATCAGCCCCAGCATTTT.

This chain joins TRBV29-1 and TRBJ1-3; the match to TRBD1 covers 7 bases. The CDR3 sequence is 14 residues long. Germline V gene sequence: CDR1 SQVTM, CDR2 ANQGSEA. Trimming at V came to 3 bases and at J to 0 bases, leaving 2 bases not matched to a gene. CDR3 DNA sequence: TGCAGCGTTGATGACAGGGACTCTGGAAACACCATATATTTT. It specifies CSVDDRDSGNTIYF. Full variable domain (outside the CDR3, taken from reference TRBV29-1 and TRBJ1-3): SAVISQKPSRDICQRGTSLTIQCQVDSQVTMMFWYRQQPGQSLTLIATANQGSEATYESGFVIDKFPISRPNLTFSTLTVSNMSPEDSSIYLCSVDDRDSGNTIYFGEGSWLTVV.

In this sample, this clone turned up once. Other DNA variants within this sample encode the same CDR3. The rearrangement joins TRBV27 to TRBJ1-4; D remains unclear. CDR1 and CDR2 from the germline V gene are MNHEY and SMNVEV (reference sequence). CDR3 length equals 15 residues. V lost 0 bases, J lost 0 bases, and 5 bases lay in between. The CDR3 reads CASSLSVATNEKLFF. In DNA form, the CDR3 reads TGTGCCAGCAGTTTATCGGTTGCAACTAATGAAAAACTGTTTTTT.